The following is a T cell receptor (beta chain) sequence with its context. Its antigen remains unknown. This CDR3 is built from 18 residues. Germline CDR1 is SEHNR and CDR2 is FQNEAQ (reference sequence). Between the trimmed V and J ends, which lost 2 bases and 0 bases, there was a span of 14 bases. Data came from immunoSEQ multiplex PCR; TCRdb stores just in-frame clones and leaves some out. Here the sample spans under 20,000 clones, 92% being singletons. This record comes from a study of lymphopenia after photon versus proton radiotherapy. General observations from the study: Survival link was tested only in deceased patients; proton benefit remains a possibility. In patients who died, overall survival fell as post-nadir TCR diversity dropped more. Photon-treated patients lost naive T cells and TCR diversity; proton-treated stayed stable. After the lymphocyte nadir, photon-treated repertoires showed oligoclonal expansion, especially of CD8+ Temra cells.

This clonotype was obtained from a woman between 35 and 50 years old with cholangiocarcinoma. The input for sequencing was peripheral blood, taken from a patient treated with photon-based radiotherapy. The chain recombines TRBV7-9 with TRBJ2-6; D gene uncertain. CDR3: CASSLQSLRRSGANVLTF. The CDR3 nucleotides are TGTGCCAGCAGCTTACAGAGCCTAAGGCGCTCTGGGGCCAACGTCCTGACTTTC.